The text below deals with one T cell receptor (beta chain). This clone was recorded a few times. Its antigen is still unknown. A much more abundant neighbour one base away suggests this may be a read error. No treatment had been received by any patient before thyroid surgery. Patient clinical samples collected from about 2012 to 2019 were retrospectively analysed using T-cell receptor beta sequencing. The method behind the library was PCR. Sequencing instrument: Illumina HiSeq 4000. The TCR beta-chain CDR3 region of each patient was profiled by high-throughput sequencing. The original pipeline was this. CDR3 differences across clinicopathological groups were used to build a classifier for discriminating distant-metastatic papillary thyroid cancer patients. The Shannon index was used to assess repertoire diversity, and the Morisita-Horn index was used to assess tumor-blood repertoire similarity. The raw public data were reprocessed by TCRdb itself: fastp quality trimming at Q25, MiXCR clonotype calling, in-frame beta chains only. In this record, the V and J calls reflect TCRdb's handling and not the investigators' own analysis. The sample table lists over 20,000 clones, about a sixth of them with a count of one. About 9.4% of the sample is held by the ten biggest clonotypes.

This entry comes from a study of metastatic and nonmetastatic thyroid tumors (dated by TCRdb to 2018 to 2020). About the study as a whole: Repertoires from peripheral blood and from tumor or nodule tissue samples of malignant and benign thyroid patients were compared. Overall study outcomes, separate from this receptor: In both blood and tumor samples, TCR beta diversity was reported to be significantly higher in malignant tumors than in benign nodules.

The CDR3 covers 16 residues, taking in both the cysteine and the phenylalanine. Of all the DNA, just the CDR3 is kept, 48 bases in frame from base 1. At the junction V is shortened by 11 bases and J by 4 bases, with 26 bases in between. The chain is assembled from TRBV12-3 or TRBV12-4 and TRBJ1-1, with the identity of the D gene unclear. The sample consisted of tumor tissue. The TCR originated in a female donor with papillary thyroid cancer or a benign thyroid nodule (not recorded which). Some clones in this sample may be carry-over from other donors' samples. The CDR3 is CASRPGEALRRTEAFF. The DNA sequence reads TGTGCCTCCCGACCCGGGGAAGCCTTGAGGCGCACTGAAGCTTTCTTT.